The source of this T cell receptor (beta chain) is a study of blood T cell repertoires in COVID-19. V was shortened by 6 bases and J by 6 bases, with 15 bases between the two germline ends. This CDR3 has 13 residues. Per germline, CDR1 MNHEY and CDR2 SVGEGT. Sequencing used immunoSEQ multiplex PCR; TCRdb keeps in-frame clones, though not all of them. The sample records roughly 500,000 clones, around 85% being singletons. The TCR was taken from a woman aged 60-75 years who had recovered from COVID-19. The sample taken for sequencing was PBMCs or T cells enriched from blood (not recorded which). The chain combines TRBV6-2 or TRBV6-3 with TRBJ2-7, with no clear D. CDR3 sequence reads: CASSDTIRIEQYV. CDR3 coding DNA: TGTGCCAGCAGCGACACGATAAGGATCGAGCAGTACGTC.